This TCR beta chain emerged from a study of blood T cells in healthy people across ages. General observations from the study: Older age went with lower TCR beta diversity per million T cells, in a roughly linear way. Long-lived and aged donors differed, with more naive CD4+ cells and higher diversity in the long-lived.

Alongside a J-beta primer mix, a sample-barcoded 5' primer served in a second PCR lasting about 7 to 11 cycles. Each CDR3 protein gets one entry after TCRdb re-called the 5' RACE reads with MiXCR. The table shows approximately 800,000 distinct CDR3 sequences, with 58% occurring only once. The CDR3 contains 13 residues. In germline, CDR1 is MNHNY, CDR2 SVGAGI (reference sequence). V was shortened by 7 bases and J by 11 bases, with 20 bases between the two germline ends. This clonotype was counted once. Its target is not known. The clonotype comes from a man younger than 40 in good health. The chain links TRBV6-6 to TRBJ2-5; D may be TRBD1 or TRBD2 (5 bases each). The specimen was blood. CDR3 DNA: TGTGCCAGCACGCAGGGAGTGGGTCATGAGCAGTACTTC. It translates to CASTQGVGHEQYF.